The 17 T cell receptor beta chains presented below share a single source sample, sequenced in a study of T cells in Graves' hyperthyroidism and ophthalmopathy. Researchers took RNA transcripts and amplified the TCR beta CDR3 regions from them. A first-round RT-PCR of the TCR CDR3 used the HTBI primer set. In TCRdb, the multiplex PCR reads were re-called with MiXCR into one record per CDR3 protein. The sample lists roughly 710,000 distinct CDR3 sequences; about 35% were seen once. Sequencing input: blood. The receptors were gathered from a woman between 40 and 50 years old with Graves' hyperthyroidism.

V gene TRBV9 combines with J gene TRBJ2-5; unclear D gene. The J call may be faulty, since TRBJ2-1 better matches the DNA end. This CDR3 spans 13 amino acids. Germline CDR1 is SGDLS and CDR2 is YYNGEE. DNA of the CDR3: TGTGCCAGCAGCGTAATCGTGGGGAATGAGCAGTTCTTC. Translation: CASSVIVGNEQFF.

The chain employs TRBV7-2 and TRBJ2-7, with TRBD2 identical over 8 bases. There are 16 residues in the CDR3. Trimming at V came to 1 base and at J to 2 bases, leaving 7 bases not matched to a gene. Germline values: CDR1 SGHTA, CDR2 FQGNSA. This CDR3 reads CASSLVPSGPTYEQYF. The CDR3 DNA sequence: TGTGCCAGCAGCTTAGTTCCTAGCGGGCCCACCTACGAGCAGTACTTC.

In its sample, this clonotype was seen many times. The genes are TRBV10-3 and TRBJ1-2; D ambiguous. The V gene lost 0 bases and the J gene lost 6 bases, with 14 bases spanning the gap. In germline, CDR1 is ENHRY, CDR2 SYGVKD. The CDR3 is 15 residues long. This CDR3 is CAISESLRVKDGYTF. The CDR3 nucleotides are TGTGCCATCAGTGAGTCGTTAAGGGTAAAAGATGGCTACACCTTC.

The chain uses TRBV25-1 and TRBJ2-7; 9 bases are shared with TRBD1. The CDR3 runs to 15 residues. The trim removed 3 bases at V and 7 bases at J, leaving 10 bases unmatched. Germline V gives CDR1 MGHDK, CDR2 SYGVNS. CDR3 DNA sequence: TGTGCCAGCAGTGACTTCGGACAGGGGTTTAATGAGCAGTACTTC. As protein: CASSDFGQGFNEQYF.

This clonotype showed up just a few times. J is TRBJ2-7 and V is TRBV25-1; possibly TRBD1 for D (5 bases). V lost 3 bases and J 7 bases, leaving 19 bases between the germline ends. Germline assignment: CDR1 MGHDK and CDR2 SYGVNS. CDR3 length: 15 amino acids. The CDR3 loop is CASSDPVGRPNEQYF. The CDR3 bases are TGTGCCAGCAGTGATCCGGTGGGGCGGCCCAATGAGCAGTACTTC.

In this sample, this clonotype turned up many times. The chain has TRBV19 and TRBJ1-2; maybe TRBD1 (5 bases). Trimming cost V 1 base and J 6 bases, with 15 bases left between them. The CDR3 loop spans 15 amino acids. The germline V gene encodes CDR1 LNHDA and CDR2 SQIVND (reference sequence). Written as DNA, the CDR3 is TGTGCCAGTAGTATAGGCCAGGGAGGATCGGATGGCTACACCTTC. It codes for CASSIGQGGSDGYTF.

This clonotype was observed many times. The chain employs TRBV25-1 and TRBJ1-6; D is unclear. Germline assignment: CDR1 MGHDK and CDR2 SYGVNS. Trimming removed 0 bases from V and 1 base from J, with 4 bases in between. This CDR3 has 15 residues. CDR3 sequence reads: CASSEYGSYNSPLHF. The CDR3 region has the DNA TGTGCCAGCAGTGAATATGGATCCTATAATTCACCCCTCCACTTT.

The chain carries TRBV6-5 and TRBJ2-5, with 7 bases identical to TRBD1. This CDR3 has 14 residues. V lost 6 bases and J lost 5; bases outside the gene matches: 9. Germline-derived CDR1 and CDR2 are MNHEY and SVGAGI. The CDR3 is CASSQGSTGETQYF. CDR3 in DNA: TGTGCCAGCAGCCAGGGATCGACAGGGGAGACCCAGTACTTC.

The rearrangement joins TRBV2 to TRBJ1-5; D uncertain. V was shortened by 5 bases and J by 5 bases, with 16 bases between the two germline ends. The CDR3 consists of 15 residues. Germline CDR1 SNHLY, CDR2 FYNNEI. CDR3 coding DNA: TGTGCCAGCAGTCCCGAGGACGGGTCGGATCAGCCCCAGCATTTT. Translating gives CASSPEDGSDQPQHF.

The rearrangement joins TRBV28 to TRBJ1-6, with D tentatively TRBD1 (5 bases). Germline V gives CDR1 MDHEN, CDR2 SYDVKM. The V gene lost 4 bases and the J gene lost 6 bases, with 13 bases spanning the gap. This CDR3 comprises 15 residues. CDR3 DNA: TGTGCCAGCAGTTCCCCATGGGGGGGTAATTCACCCCTCCACTTT. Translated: CASSSPWGGNSPLHF.

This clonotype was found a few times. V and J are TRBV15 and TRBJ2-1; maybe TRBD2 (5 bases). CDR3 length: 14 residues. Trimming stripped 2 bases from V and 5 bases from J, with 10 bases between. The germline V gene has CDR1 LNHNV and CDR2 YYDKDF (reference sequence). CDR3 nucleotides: TGTGCCACCAGCAGACGGGAAGGTGACAATGAGCAGTTCTTC. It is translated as CATSRREGDNEQFF. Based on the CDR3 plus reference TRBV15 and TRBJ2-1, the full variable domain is DAMVIQNPRYQVTQFGKPVTLSCSQTLNHNVMYWYQQKSSQAPKLLFHYYDKDFNNEADTPDNFQSRRPNTSFCFLDIRSPGLGDTAMYLCATSRREGDNEQFFGPGTRLTVL.

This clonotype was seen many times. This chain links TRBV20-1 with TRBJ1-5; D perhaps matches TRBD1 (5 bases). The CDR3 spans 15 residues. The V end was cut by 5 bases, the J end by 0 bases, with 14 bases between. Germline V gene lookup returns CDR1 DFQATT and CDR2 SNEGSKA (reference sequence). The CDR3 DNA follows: TGCAGTGCTTCTCAAGCAGGGTATAGCAATCAGCCCCAGCATTTT. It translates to CSASQAGYSNQPQHF.

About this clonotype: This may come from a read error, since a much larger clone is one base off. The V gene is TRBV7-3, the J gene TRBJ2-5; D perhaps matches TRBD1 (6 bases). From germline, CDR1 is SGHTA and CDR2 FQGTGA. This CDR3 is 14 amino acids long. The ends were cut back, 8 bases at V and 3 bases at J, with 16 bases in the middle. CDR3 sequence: CASRVGGHEETQYF. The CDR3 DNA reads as TGTGCCAGCCGGGTTGGGGGCCACGAAGAGACCCAGTACTTC. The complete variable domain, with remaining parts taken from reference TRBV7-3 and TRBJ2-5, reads GAGVSQTPSNKVTEKGKYVELRCDPISGHTALYWYRQSLGQGPEFLIYFQGTGAADDSGLPNDRFFAVRPEGSVSTLKIQRTERGDSAVYLCASRVGGHEETQYFGPGTRLLVL.

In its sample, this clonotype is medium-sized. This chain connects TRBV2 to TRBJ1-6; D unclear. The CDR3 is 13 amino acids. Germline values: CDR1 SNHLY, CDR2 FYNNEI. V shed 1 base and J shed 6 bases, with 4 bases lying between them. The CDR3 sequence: CASSEVLNSPLHF. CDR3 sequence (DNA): TGTGCCAGCAGTGAAGTACTTAATTCACCCCTCCACTTT.

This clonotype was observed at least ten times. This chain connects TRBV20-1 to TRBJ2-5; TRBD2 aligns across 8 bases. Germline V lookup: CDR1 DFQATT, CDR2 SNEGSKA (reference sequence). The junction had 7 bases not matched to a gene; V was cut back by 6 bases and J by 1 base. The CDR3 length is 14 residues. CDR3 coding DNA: TGCAGTGCCCGTAGCGGGGTACTCCAAGAGACCCAGTACTTC. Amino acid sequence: CSARSGVLQETQYF.

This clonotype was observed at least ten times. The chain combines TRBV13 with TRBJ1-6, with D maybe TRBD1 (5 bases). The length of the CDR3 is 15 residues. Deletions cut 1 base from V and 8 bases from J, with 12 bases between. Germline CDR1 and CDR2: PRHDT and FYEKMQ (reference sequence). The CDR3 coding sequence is TGTGCCAGCAGCTTAGCCGGGACGGTCCATTCACCCCTCCACTTT. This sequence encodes CASSLAGTVHSPLHF.

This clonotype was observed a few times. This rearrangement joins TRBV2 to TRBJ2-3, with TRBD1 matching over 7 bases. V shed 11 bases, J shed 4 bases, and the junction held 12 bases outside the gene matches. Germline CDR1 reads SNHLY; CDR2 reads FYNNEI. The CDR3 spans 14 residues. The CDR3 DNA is TGTGCCGGGCGTAGGGATAGGGGGCCAGATACGCAGTATTTT. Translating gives CAGRRDRGPDTQYF.